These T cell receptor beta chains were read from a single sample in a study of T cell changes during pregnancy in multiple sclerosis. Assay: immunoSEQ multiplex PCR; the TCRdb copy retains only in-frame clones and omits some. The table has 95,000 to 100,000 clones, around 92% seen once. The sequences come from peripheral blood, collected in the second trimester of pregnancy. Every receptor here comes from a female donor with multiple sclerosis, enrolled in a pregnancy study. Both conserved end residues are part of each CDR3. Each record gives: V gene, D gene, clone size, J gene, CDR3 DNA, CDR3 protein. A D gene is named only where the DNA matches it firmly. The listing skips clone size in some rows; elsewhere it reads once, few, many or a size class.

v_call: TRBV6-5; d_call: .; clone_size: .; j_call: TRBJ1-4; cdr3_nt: TGTGCCAGCAGTTACTCGATACGGGAAAAACTGTTTTTT; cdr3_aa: CASSYSIREKLFF
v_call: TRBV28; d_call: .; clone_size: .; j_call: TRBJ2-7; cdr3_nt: TGTGCCAGCAGTTTACCGACAGGAGCCCACGAGCAGTACTTC; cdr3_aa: CASSLPTGAHEQYF
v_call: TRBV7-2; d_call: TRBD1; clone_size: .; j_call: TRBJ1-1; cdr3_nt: TGTGCCAGCAGCGCCGGACAGGGGCAGTTCACTGAAGCTTTCTTT; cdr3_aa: CASSAGQGQFTEAFF
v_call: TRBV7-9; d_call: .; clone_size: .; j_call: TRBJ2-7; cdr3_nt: TGTGCCAGCAGCCCGGGGGGCCAGGGTAACCACGAGCAGTACTTC; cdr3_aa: CASSPGGQGNHEQYF
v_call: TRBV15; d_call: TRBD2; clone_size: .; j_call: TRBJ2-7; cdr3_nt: TGTGCCACCAGCAGAGATCGACTAGCGGGATCTTCCTACGAGCAGTACTTC; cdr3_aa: CATSRDRLAGSSYEQYF
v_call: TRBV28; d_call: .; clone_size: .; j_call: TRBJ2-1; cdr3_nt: TGTGCCAGCAGCCCGTCTCCCAGCTCCTACAATGAGCAGTTCTTC; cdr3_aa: CASSPSPSSYNEQFF
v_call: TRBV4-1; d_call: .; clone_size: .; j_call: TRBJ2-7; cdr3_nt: TGCGCCAGCAGCCGCGCCGAGGGCACCTACGAGCAGTACTTC; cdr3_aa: CASSRAEGTYEQYF
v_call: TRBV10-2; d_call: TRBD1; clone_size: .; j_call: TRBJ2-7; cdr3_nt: TGCGCCAGCCGGGACAGGATCTACGAGCAGTACTTC; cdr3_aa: CASRDRIYEQYF
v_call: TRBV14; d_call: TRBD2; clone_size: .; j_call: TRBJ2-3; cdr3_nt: TGTGCCAGCAGCCTTCATCCGGGACTAGGAAAAGATACGCAGTATTTT; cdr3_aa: CASSLHPGLGKDTQYF
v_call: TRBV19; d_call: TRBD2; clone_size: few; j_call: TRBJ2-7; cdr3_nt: TGTGCCAGTAGCCCTACCGGGAGGTCCCACGAGCAGTACTTC; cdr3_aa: CASSPTGRSHEQYF
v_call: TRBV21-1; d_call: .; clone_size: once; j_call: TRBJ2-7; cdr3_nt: TGTGCCAAAGAGACAGCGCTAGTTACATACGAGCAGTACTTC; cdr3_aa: CAKETALVTYEQYF
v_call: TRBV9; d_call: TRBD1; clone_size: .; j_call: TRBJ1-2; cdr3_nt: TGTGCCAGCAGCGTAGAGGACAGGGTACCCCATGGCTACACCTTC; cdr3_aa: CASSVEDRVPHGYTF
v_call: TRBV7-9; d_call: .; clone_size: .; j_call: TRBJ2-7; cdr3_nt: TGTGCCAGCAGCTTACCCGGGAGCCCCCACGAGCAGTACTTC; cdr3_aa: CASSLPGSPHEQYF
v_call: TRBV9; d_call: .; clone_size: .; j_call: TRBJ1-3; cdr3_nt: TGTGCCAGCAGCCAAGTGGCTGGCTCTGGAAACACCATATATTTT; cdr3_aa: CASSQVAGSGNTIYF
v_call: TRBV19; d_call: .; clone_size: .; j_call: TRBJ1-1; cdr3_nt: TGTGCCAGTAGTTTCTGGGGGGAGCCCACTGAAGCTTTCTTT; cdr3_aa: CASSFWGEPTEAFF
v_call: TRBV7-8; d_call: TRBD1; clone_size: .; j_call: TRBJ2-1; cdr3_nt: TGTGCCAGCAGCTCGAGACAGGGCCTAAACAATGAGCAGTTCTTC; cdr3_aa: CASSSRQGLNNEQFF
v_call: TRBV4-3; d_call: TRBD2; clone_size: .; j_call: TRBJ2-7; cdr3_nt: TGCGCCAGCAGCCGCATGGCTAGCGGAACCTACGAGCAGTACTTC; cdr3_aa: CASSRMASGTYEQYF
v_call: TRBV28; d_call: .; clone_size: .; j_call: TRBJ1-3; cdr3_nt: TGTGCCAGCAGTTTGGTGCACACAGGGTGGGCGGGAAACACCATATATTTT; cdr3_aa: CASSLVHTGWAGNTIYF
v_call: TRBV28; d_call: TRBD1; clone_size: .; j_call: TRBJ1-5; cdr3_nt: TGTGCCAGCAGTTTATTCGGGACAGGGGTTGTGAGCAATCAGCCCCAGCATTTT; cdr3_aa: CASSLFGTGVVSNQPQHF
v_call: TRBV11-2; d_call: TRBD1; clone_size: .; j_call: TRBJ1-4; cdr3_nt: TGTGCCAGCAGCTCCGGACAGGGGGCGTCCCCCATCGAAAAACTGTTTTTT; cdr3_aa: CASSSGQGASPIEKLFF